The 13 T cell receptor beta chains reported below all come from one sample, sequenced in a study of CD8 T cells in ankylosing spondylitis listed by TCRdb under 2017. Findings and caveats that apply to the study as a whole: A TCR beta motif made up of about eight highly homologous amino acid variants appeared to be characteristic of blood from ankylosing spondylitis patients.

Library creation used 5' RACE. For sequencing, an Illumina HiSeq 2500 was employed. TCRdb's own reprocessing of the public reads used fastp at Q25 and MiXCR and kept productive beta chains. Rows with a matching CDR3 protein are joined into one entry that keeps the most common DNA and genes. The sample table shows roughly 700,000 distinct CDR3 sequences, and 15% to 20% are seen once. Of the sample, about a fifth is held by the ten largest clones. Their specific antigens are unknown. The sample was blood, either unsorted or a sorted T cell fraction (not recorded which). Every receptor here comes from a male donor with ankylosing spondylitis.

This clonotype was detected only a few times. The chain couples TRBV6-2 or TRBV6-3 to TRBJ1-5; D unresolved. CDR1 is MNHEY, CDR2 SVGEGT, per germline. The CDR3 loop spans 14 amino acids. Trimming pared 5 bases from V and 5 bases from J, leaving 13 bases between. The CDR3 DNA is TGTGCCAGCAGTCGAGACCCGCCTGATCAGCCCCAGCATTTT. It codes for CASSRDPPDQPQHF.

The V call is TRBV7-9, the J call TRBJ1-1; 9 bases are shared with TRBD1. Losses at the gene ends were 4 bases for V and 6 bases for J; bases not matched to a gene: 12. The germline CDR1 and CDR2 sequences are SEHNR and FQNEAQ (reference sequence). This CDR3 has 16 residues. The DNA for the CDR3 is TGTGCCAGCAGCTCCTACTGGGGACAGGGAATCGCTGAAGCTTTCTTT. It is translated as CASSSYWGQGIAEAFF.

Written as DNA, the CDR3 is TGTGCCAGCAGTATCGACAGGGGAAACATTCAGTACTTC. This gives the protein CASSIDRGNIQYF. The V gene is TRBV6-5, the J gene TRBJ2-4, with 8 bases matching TRBD1. V dropped 5 bases and J dropped 6; count of bases not matched to a gene: 3. The CDR3 spans 13 residues. Per the germline V gene, CDR1 is MNHEY and CDR2 is SVGAGI.

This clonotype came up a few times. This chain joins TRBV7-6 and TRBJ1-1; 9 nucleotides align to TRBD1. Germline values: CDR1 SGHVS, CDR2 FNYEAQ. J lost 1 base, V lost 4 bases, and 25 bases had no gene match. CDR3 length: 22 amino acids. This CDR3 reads CASSSLMGEDRGTQHSNTEAFF. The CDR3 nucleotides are TGTGCCAGCAGCTCACTTATGGGGGAGGACAGGGGAACCCAACATTCGAACACTGAAGCTTTCTTT.

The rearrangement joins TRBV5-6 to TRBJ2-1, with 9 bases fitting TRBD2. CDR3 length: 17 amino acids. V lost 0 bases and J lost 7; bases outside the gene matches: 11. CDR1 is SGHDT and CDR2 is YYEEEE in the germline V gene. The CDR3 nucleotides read TGTGCCAGCAGCTTGGCCTGGGCGGGAGGGCGGTTAAATGAGCAGTTCTTC. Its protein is CASSLAWAGGRLNEQFF.

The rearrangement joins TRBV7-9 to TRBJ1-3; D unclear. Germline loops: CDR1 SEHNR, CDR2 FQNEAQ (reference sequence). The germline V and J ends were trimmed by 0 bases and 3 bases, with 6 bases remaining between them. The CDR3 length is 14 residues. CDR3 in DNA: TGTGCCAGCAGCTTAGCGGAGATTGGAAACACCATATATTTT. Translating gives CASSLAEIGNTIYF.

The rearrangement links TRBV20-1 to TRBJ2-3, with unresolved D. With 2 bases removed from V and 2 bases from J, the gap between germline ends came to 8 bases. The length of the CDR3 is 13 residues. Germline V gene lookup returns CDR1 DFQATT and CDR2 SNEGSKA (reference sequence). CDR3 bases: TGCAGTGCTAGAATTGGAGTCACAGATACGCAGTATTTT. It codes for CSARIGVTDTQYF.

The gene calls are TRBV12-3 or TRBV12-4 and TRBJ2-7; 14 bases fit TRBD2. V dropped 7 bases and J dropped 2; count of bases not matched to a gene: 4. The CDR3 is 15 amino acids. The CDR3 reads CASTSGLAGAYEQYF. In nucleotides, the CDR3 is TGTGCCAGCACCTCGGGACTAGCGGGAGCCTACGAGCAGTACTTC.

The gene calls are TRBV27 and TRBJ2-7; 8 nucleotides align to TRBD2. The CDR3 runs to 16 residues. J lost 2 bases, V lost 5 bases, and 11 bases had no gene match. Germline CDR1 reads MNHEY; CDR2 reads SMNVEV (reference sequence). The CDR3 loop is CASSQDPLAVPYEQYF. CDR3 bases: TGTGCCAGCAGTCAAGACCCACTAGCGGTGCCCTACGAGCAGTACTTC.

CDR3 sequence reads: CASSLDSSLNGYTF. In DNA, the CDR3 is TGTGCCAGCAGCTTAGACAGTAGTCTGAATGGCTACACCTTC. V and J are TRBV7-9 and TRBJ1-2, with unresolved D. Per germline, CDR1 SEHNR and CDR2 FQNEAQ (reference sequence). CDR3 size: 14 residues. V was clipped by 1 base and J by 6 bases, with 12 bases between them.

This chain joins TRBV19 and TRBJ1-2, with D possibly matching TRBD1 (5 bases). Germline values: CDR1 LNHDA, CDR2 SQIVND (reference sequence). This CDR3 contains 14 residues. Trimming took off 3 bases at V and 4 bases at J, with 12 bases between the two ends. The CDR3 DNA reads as TGTGCCAGTAGTATCGACAGCGCAACCTATGGCTACACCTTC. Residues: CASSIDSATYGYTF.

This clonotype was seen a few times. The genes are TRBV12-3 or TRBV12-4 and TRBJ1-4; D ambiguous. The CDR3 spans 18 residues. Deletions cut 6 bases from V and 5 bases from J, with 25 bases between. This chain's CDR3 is CASSTQRPRATENEKLFF. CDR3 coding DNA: TGTGCCAGCAGCACCCAACGTCCGAGGGCGACCGAGAATGAAAAACTGTTTTTT.

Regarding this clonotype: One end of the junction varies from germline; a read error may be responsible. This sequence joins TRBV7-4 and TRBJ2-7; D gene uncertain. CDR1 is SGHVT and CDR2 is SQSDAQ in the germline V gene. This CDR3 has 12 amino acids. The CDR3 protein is CASSLRCYCQCF. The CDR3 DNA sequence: TGTGCCAGCAGCTTAAGGTGTTATTGTCAATGCTTC.